This TCR beta chain was captured in a study of T-cell reconstitution after alpha-beta-depleted transplantation in children (dated by TCRdb to the mid-2010s). For the wider study: The study quantitatively tracked T-cell immune reconstitution after TCRalphabeta/CD19-depleted allogeneic hematopoietic cell transplantation in children using TCR repertoire profiling.

A remark on this clonotype: Which antigen it targets is not known. Qualities for individual bases were not recorded, and no much larger clone is one base off.

The method behind the library was PCR. The sample was run on an Illumina HiSeq 2500. TCR libraries were prepared with molecular barcoding, using unique molecular identifiers to normalize TCRbeta repertoire quantification. The public reads were reanalyzed by TCRdb: fastp trimming at Q25, MiXCR alignment, in-frame beta chains only. Every distinct CDR3 protein forms one entry, paired with its most common genes and DNA. The sample contains about 540,000 distinct CDR3 sequences, around 20% of them found a single time. 2.5% to 3.5% of the sample lies in the top ten. V is clipped by 0 bases and J by 5 bases, and the sequence between their germline boundaries is 12 bases long. CDR1 and CDR2 are read off the germline V gene (reference sequence) as DFQATT and SNEGSKA. From the cysteine through the phenylalanine, the CDR3 covers 14 amino acids. The retained sequence is limited to the CDR3, 42 bases, with the frame set at the first base.

Here the chain combines TRBV20-1 and TRBJ2-3; 5 matching bases give a weak D call of TRBD2. Sequencing used PBMCs from the stem cell graft donor, obtained from the stem cell graft. The TCR was taken from a human donor who donated a stem cell graft to a child with acute lymphoblastic leukemia. CDR3 sequence: CSARDPGIGDTQYF. At the DNA level, the sequence is TGCAGTGCTAGAGACCCGGGAATAGGAGATACGCAGTATTTT.